The 27 T cell receptor beta chains listed next were all sequenced from one sample in a study of blood T cell repertoires in COVID-19. This table comes from immunoSEQ multiplex PCR, and its TCRdb copy is limited to in-frame clones, with some not included. The sample contains some 140,000 clones, about four fifths of which appear only once. Sequenced material: peripheral blood. The receptors were sampled from a woman older than 75 with acute or convalescent COVID-19.

The chain links TRBV19 to TRBJ1-2; D uncertain. Per germline, CDR1 LNHDA and CDR2 SQIVND (reference sequence). Trimming shortened V by 7 bases and J by 1 base, and 13 bases separated the two germline ends. The CDR3 covers 14 residues. CDR3: CASKMAEHNYGYTF. DNA for the CDR3: TGTGCCAGTAAAATGGCAGAACATAACTATGGCTACACCTTC.

This clone was found once. The chain employs TRBV7-6 and TRBJ2-6, with D perhaps matching TRBD1 (5 bases). This CDR3 is built from 17 residues. V shed 1 base and J shed 0 bases, with 10 bases lying between them. Germline CDR1 is SGHVS and CDR2 is FNYEAQ. CDR3 residues: CASSLGAGNSGANVLTF. The CDR3 bases are TGTGCCAGCAGCTTAGGGGCAGGGAACTCTGGGGCCAACGTCCTGACTTTC.

The chain joins TRBV6-6 to TRBJ2-1; 8 bases line up with TRBD2. V lost 8 bases, J lost 0 bases, and 9 bases stayed unmatched. Germline lookup yields CDR1 MNHNY and CDR2 SVGAGI (reference sequence). CDR3 length: 16 residues. The CDR3 DNA reads as TGTGCCAGCGGGACTAGGAGAGCAAGCTCCTACAATGAGCAGTTCTTC. It codes for CASGTRRASSYNEQFF.

This clone appeared once. The chain joins TRBV6-5 to TRBJ1-2; TRBD1 aligns across 10 bases. The length of the CDR3 is 13 residues. Germline V gene sequence: CDR1 MNHEY, CDR2 SVGAGI. After removal of 7 bases from V and 7 bases from J, the junction contained 6 bases not matched to a gene. The CDR3 DNA is TGTGCCAGCAAGACCGACAGGGGGCCTGGCTACACCTTC. Translating gives CASKTDRGPGYTF.

The genes are TRBV2 and TRBJ1-1, with D tentatively TRBD1 (5 bases). The germline V gene encodes CDR1 SNHLY and CDR2 FYNNEI. The V gene lost 6 bases and the J gene lost 4 bases, with 12 bases spanning the gap. The CDR3 consists of 13 residues. This CDR3 is CASRTRDRTEAFF. The CDR3, as DNA: TGTGCCAGCAGGACCAGGGATCGCACTGAAGCTTTCTTT.

V and J are TRBV7-9 and TRBJ2-2, with 8 bases fitting TRBD1. There are 15 residues in the CDR3. CDR1 and CDR2 (germline): SEHNR, FQNEAQ (reference sequence). Trimming took 5 bases from V and 7 from J; bases not matched to a gene: 9. Written as DNA, the CDR3 is TGTGCCAGCAGCCGCGGACAGGGAACGAACGGGGAGCTGTTTTTT. Residues: CASSRGQGTNGELFF. The full variable domain, completed using reference TRBV7-9 and TRBJ2-2, is DTGVSQNPRHKITKRGQNVTFRCDPISEHNRLYWYRQTLGQGPEFLTYFQNEAQLEKSRLLSDRFSAERPKGSFSTLEIQRTEQGDSAMYLCASSRGQGTNGELFFGEGSRLTVL.

The table lists this clone with a count of one. V gene TRBV7-8 combines with J gene TRBJ2-2; TRBD2 might be the D (6 bases). Per the germline V gene, CDR1 is SGHVS and CDR2 is FQNEAQ. This CDR3 is built from 15 residues. V was shortened by 0 bases and J by 8 bases, with 13 bases between the two germline ends. CDR3 DNA: TGTGCCAGCAGCTTAGCGGGGGGACTTTTTGGGGAGCTGTTTTTT. It yields the protein CASSLAGGLFGELFF.

The chain uses TRBV2 and TRBJ1-5; a weak D match, TRBD1 (5 bases). The V and J ends lost 7 bases and 4 bases respectively, with 8 bases between them. CDR3 size: 12 residues. Per germline, CDR1 SNHLY and CDR2 FYNNEI. The CDR3: CASTGGNQPQHF. The CDR3 coding sequence is TGTGCCAGCACGGGGGGGAATCAGCCCCAGCATTTT.

The chain links TRBV12-3 or TRBV12-4 to TRBJ1-4; no firm D call. The CDR3 consists of 13 residues. The V and J ends lost 2 bases and 3 bases respectively, with 4 bases between them. The CDR3 protein is CASSLRPNEKLFF. The DNA for the CDR3 is TGTGCCAGCAGTTTACGTCCTAATGAAAAACTGTTTTTT.

CDR3 region: CASSQTRTGLSYGYTF. The CDR3 region has the DNA TGCGCCAGCAGCCAGACCAGGACAGGGTTGAGCTATGGCTACACCTTC. This chain links TRBV4-1 with TRBJ1-2; 8 bases line up with TRBD1. V shed 3 bases and J 4 bases; nucleotides not matched to a gene: 10. The CDR3 runs to 16 residues. From germline, CDR1 is MGHRA and CDR2 YSYEKL.

The rearrangement links TRBV4-1 to TRBJ2-3; TRBD1 matches 12 bases. CDR1 is MGHRA and CDR2 is YSYEKL in the germline V gene. V shed 1 base, J shed 7 bases, and the junction held 9 bases outside the gene matches. This CDR3 comprises 17 residues. The DNA for the CDR3 is TGCGCCAGCAGCCAAGTAGGGGGACAGGGGGCGGTTTATACGCAGTATTTT. Protein: CASSQVGGQGAVYTQYF.

This chain joins TRBV5-1 and TRBJ2-3; 12 bases line up with TRBD2. Germline-derived CDR1 and CDR2 are SGHRS and YFSETQ. CDR3 size: 17 residues. After removal of 4 bases from V and 3 bases from J, the junction contained 9 bases not matched to a gene. The DNA for the CDR3 is TGCGCCAGCAGCCCGAGGGCCCTAGCGGGGGGGACAGATACGCAGTATTTT. Amino acid sequence: CASSPRALAGGTDTQYF.

The chain recombines TRBV4-3 with TRBJ1-2; 7 bases match TRBD1. V shed 4 bases, J shed 5 bases, and the junction held 13 bases outside the gene matches. This CDR3 contains 16 residues. CDR1 is LGHNA, CDR2 YSLEER, per germline. DNA of the CDR3: TGCGCCAGCAGCCGTATAGGCGTCCAGGGGGAATATGGCTACACCTTC. Translating gives CASSRIGVQGEYGYTF.

The chain has TRBV19 and TRBJ2-2; D gene ambiguous. The germline gives CDR1 LNHDA, CDR2 SQIVND (reference sequence). Trimming pared 3 bases from V and 5 bases from J, leaving 13 bases between. This CDR3 comprises 15 residues. In DNA, the CDR3 is TGTGCCAGTAGTATTTTGCCAGTCGGGACCGGGGAGCTGTTTTTT. Its protein product is CASSILPVGTGELFF.

The chain carries TRBV30 and TRBJ2-1, with 8 bases identical to TRBD1. CDR1 GTSNPN and CDR2 SVGIG come from the germline V gene (reference sequence). The CDR3 has 13 residues. V gave up 5 bases and J gave up 4 bases; unmatched junction bases: 4. The chain's CDR3 is CAWAGGSYNEQFF. DNA of the CDR3: TGTGCCTGGGCAGGGGGCAGTTACAATGAGCAGTTCTTC.

This clone appeared a few times. The chain is built from TRBV10-3 and TRBJ2-1, with D possibly matching TRBD1 (5 bases). Trimming removed 2 bases at V and 8 bases at J, with 10 bases between. CDR3 length: 13 amino acids. The V gene's germline CDR1 is ENHRY and CDR2 SYGVKD. The CDR3 here is CAISEAGSDEQFF. The CDR3 DNA is TGTGCCATCAGTGAGGCAGGGTCGGATGAGCAGTTCTTC.

V and J are TRBV7-6 and TRBJ2-5; 12 positions match TRBD2. Per the germline V gene, CDR1 is SGHVS and CDR2 is FNYEAQ. V dropped 1 base and J dropped 3; count of bases not matched to a gene: 12. The CDR3 consists of 19 residues. CDR3 loop: CASSLVSPGLAGWEETQYF. The CDR3 nucleotides are TGTGCCAGCAGCTTAGTTTCCCCGGGACTAGCGGGTTGGGAAGAGACCCAGTACTTC. Full variable domain (remainder filled in from reference TRBV7-6 and TRBJ2-5): GAGVSQSPRYKVTKRGQDVALRCDPISGHVSLYWYRQALGQGPEFLTYFNYEAQQDKSGLPNDRFSAERPEGSISTLTIQRTEQRDSAMYRCASSLVSPGLAGWEETQYFGPGTRLLVL.

The rearrangement links TRBV19 to TRBJ1-3; possibly TRBD1 for D (6 bases). V was pared by 9 bases and J by 0 bases, with 12 bases between. Germline assignment: CDR1 LNHDA and CDR2 SQIVND (reference sequence). The CDR3 covers 14 residues. CDR3 region: CARQGTHSGNTIYF. The CDR3 DNA sequence: TGTGCCAGGCAGGGGACACACTCTGGAAACACCATATATTTT.

The CDR3, as DNA: TGCAGCGCAGGGGACAGGGGTCGGAATGAGCAGTTCTTC. Protein sequence: CSAGDRGRNEQFF. The chain couples TRBV29-1 to TRBJ2-1; 10 bases fit TRBD1. Germline V gene lookup returns CDR1 SQVTM and CDR2 ANQGSEA. V was pared by 7 bases and J by 7 bases, with 7 bases of the junction left unmatched. This CDR3 is built from 13 residues.

The chain employs TRBV6-5 and TRBJ1-1; 7 bases match TRBD1. The CDR3 consists of 15 residues. J gave up 5 bases and V 6 bases, and 12 bases lay outside the gene matches. CDR1 MNHEY and CDR2 SVGAGI come from the germline V gene. CDR3 residues: CASRPPGTVRTEAFF. For the CDR3, the DNA is TGTGCCAGCAGGCCCCCTGGGACAGTTCGAACTGAAGCTTTCTTT.

This clone appeared a few times. This chain connects TRBV3-1 (or the pseudogene TRBV3-2) to TRBJ1-2, with D possibly TRBD1 on 6 matching bases. Trimming took 1 base from V and 8 from J, leaving 14 bases between them. The CDR3 runs to 14 residues. From germline, CDR1 is LGHDT and CDR2 YNNKEL (reference sequence). CDR3 in amino acids: CASSQVQGVYGYTF. Written as DNA, the CDR3 is TGTGCCAGCAGCCAAGTACAGGGAGTTTACGGCTACACCTTC.

The gene calls are TRBV29-1 and TRBJ2-1; D might be TRBD1 (6 bases). This CDR3 region has 13 residues. Germline V gene sequence: CDR1 SQVTM, CDR2 ANQGSEA. The V end was cut by 3 bases, the J end by 5 bases, with 11 bases between. Here the CDR3 DNA reads TGCAGCGTTGAGGGTGGGGACAACAATGAGCAGTTCTTC. Protein: CSVEGGDNNEQFF.

V usage is TRBV7-8 and J usage is TRBJ1-4; possibly TRBD1 for D (5 bases). V was trimmed by 2 bases and J by 1 base, leaving 14 bases between them. The CDR3 runs to 17 residues. The germline gives CDR1 SGHVS, CDR2 FQNEAQ. The CDR3 loop is CASSLPQGLGTNEKLFF. The CDR3 nucleotides read TGTGCCAGCAGCTTACCGCAGGGCCTGGGAACTAATGAAAAACTGTTTTTT.

CDR3 residues: CASSQDRDLAGVNTGELFF. In DNA, the CDR3 is TGCGCCAGCAGCCAAGACCGGGATCTAGCGGGGGTAAACACCGGGGAGCTGTTTTTT. The rearrangement uses TRBV4-1 and TRBJ2-2; TRBD2 agrees at 10 bases. Germline CDR1 and CDR2: MGHRA and YSYEKL. The ends lost 0 bases at V and 2 bases at J; junction bases unmatched: 9. This CDR3 spans 19 amino acids.

V usage is TRBV7-9 and J usage is TRBJ2-1; 8 bases agree with TRBD1. The V gene's germline CDR1 is SEHNR and CDR2 FQNEAQ (reference sequence). This CDR3 has 15 amino acids. The trim removed 1 base at V and 7 bases at J, leaving 6 bases unmatched. The CDR3 sequence is CASSLGTGRVNEQFF. CDR3 sequence (DNA): TGTGCCAGCAGCTTAGGGACAGGGCGAGTAAATGAGCAGTTCTTC.

This chain joins TRBV19 and TRBJ1-2, with a tentative D call TRBD1 (5 bases). The V end was cut by 4 bases, the J end by 2 bases, with 11 bases between. The CDR3 is made up of 14 amino acids. CDR1 and CDR2 from the germline V gene are LNHDA and SQIVND (reference sequence). For the CDR3, the DNA is TGTGCCAGTAGTACCGACAGACGAAACTATGGCTACACCTTC. It is translated as CASSTDRRNYGYTF.

CDR3 in amino acids: CASSFLGTGRQTQYF. CDR3 nucleotide sequence: TGTGCCAGCAGCTTTCTAGGGACAGGGCGACAGACCCAGTACTTC. The V call is TRBV7-2, the J call TRBJ2-5; 9 nucleotides match TRBD1. The CDR3 sequence is 15 residues long. Trimming took 3 bases from V and 6 from J; bases not matched to a gene: 8. Germline values: CDR1 SGHTA, CDR2 FQGNSA.